Sequencing of this T cell receptor beta chain was carried out in a study of Ad26.COV2.S vaccination and SARS-CoV-2 variants. The overall study: The authors gave Ad26.COV2.S intramuscularly, either once or twice 56 days apart. General observations from the study: The placebo group had lower spike-specific TCR breadth than the vaccine recipients did. There was a possibility that the TCR breadth and depth analyses underestimated total T cell responses.

As for this clone: Its target is unknown.

Sample treatment: roughly 19 received Ad26.COV2.S at low or high dose, single or two shots; about five received placebo; per-sample allocation not given. Samples came from day 63 after the first vaccine or placebo injection. The CDR3 covers 15 residues. Trimming removed 0 bases from V and 0 bases from J, with 8 bases in between. Germline V CDR1 and CDR2: MGHRA, YSYEKL. Only in-frame clones appear in the TCRdb table, and some are missing; sequencing was by immunoSEQ multiplex PCR. The sample has approximately 460,000 clones; 80% to 90% are singletons. The chain recombines TRBV4-1 with TRBJ1-2; TRBD1 might be the D (5 bases). The specimen was peripheral blood, collected in a trial of Ad26.COV2.S vaccine versus placebo. This clonotype was sampled from a person aged 18-60 years who received the Ad26.COV2.S COVID-19 vaccine or a placebo. CDR3 DNA: TGCGCCAGCAGCCAAGAGGGGGTAGCTAACTATGGCTACACCTTC. Translated: CASSQEGVANYGYTF.